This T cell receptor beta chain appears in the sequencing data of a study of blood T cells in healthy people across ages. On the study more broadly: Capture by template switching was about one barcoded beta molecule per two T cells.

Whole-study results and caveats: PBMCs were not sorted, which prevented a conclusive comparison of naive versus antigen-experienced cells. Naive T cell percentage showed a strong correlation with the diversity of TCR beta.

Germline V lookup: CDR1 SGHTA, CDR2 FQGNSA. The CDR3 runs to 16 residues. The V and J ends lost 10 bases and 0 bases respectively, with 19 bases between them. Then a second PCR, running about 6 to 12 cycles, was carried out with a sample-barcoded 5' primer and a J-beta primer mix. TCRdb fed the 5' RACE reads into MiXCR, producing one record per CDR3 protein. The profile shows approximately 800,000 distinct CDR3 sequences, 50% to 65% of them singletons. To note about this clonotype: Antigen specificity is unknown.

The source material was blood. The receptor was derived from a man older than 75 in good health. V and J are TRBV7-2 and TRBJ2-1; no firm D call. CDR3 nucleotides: TGTGCCAACTCCCACCGGCGGCAGAGCTCCTACAATGAGCAGTTCTTC. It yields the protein CANSHRRQSSYNEQFF.